Shown below are 17 T cell receptor beta chains from a single sample sequenced in a study of blood T cells in healthy people across ages. Through a sample-barcoded 5' primer and a J-beta primer mix, a second PCR was run for about 6 to 11 cycles. MiXCR was run by TCRdb on the 5' RACE reads, yielding one entry per CDR3 protein. The sample records hundreds of thousands of distinct CDR3 sequences, around 41% being singletons. Sequenced material: blood. These receptors were taken from a man older than 75 in good health.

This clonotype has a handful of counts. The V and J genes are TRBV10-2 and TRBJ2-3, with D possibly TRBD2 on 5 matching bases. This CDR3 has 15 residues. CDR1 and CDR2 (germline): WSHSY, SAAADI. V gave up 5 bases and J gave up 5 bases, with 17 bases separating them. The CDR3 DNA is TGCGCCAGCAGTTCCCCCGAAAGCGGCGGAGATACGCAGTATTTT. It yields the protein CASSSPESGGDTQYF.

The rearrangement links TRBV7-9 to TRBJ1-4, with 9 bases lining up with TRBD1. Germline V lookup: CDR1 SEHNR, CDR2 FQNEAQ (reference sequence). The CDR3 runs 15 residues. V was clipped by 3 bases and J by 3 bases; unmatched bases: 2. The CDR3 region is CASSLGTGPNEKLFF. The DNA for the CDR3 is TGTGCCAGCAGCTTGGGGACAGGGCCTAATGAAAAACTGTTTTTT.

Here the CDR3 DNA reads TGTGCCAGCAGTTACGCGAGAGTGGTAAATGAGCAGTTCTTC. It codes for CASSYARVVNEQFF. This chain links TRBV6-2 or TRBV6-3 with TRBJ2-1; D is uncertain. Germline-derived CDR1 and CDR2 are MNHEY and SVGEGT. Trimming left V 2 bases short and J 7 bases short, with 12 bases between. The CDR3 length is 14 residues.

The chain employs TRBV7-3 and TRBJ2-1; 9 bases fit TRBD1. With V trimmed by 4 bases and J by 7 bases, 5 bases remained unmatched. CDR3 length equals 14 residues. The germline gives CDR1 SGHTA, CDR2 FQGTGA. This CDR3 reads CASSSGDRANEQFF. The CDR3 nucleotides read TGTGCCAGCAGCTCCGGGGACAGGGCAAATGAGCAGTTCTTC.

This clonotype has a handful of counts. The CDR3 DNA reads TGCGCCAGCAGCCAGTCACTAGCGGGGCCGGGAAATGAGCAGTTCTTC. Its translation: CASSQSLAGPGNEQFF. This chain joins TRBV4-1 and TRBJ2-1; 10 bases match TRBD2. J gave up 7 bases and V 3 bases, and 9 bases lay outside the gene matches. From germline, CDR1 is MGHRA and CDR2 YSYEKL. The CDR3 is made up of 16 amino acids.

This chain joins TRBV12-3 or TRBV12-4 and TRBJ2-6; D unresolved. This CDR3 region has 15 residues. Trimming took off 6 bases at V and 4 bases at J, with 13 bases between the two ends. The CDR3, as DNA: TGTGCCAGCAGCCCAGCACTGGCGGGGGCCAACGTCCTGACTTTC. Translated, it gives CASSPALAGANVLTF.

V is TRBV7-8 and J is TRBJ1-2; TRBD1 is a possible D gene (5 bases). Trimming removed 0 bases at V and 0 bases at J, with 8 bases between. The germline gives CDR1 SGHVS, CDR2 FQNEAQ. The CDR3 contains 15 residues. The CDR3 here is CASSLAGAANYGYTF. CDR3 nucleotide sequence: TGTGCCAGCAGCTTAGCCGGGGCGGCTAACTATGGCTACACCTTC.

This chain uses TRBV10-2 with TRBJ1-1; tentatively, D is TRBD1 (5 bases). Germline V gene sequence: CDR1 WSHSY, CDR2 SAAADI. The CDR3 length is 15 residues. V was shortened by 8 bases and J by 5 bases, with 21 bases between the two germline ends. CDR3 region: CASSSLGGARTEAFF. The CDR3 DNA follows: TGCGCCAGCTCATCGTTGGGAGGGGCGCGGACTGAAGCTTTCTTT.

The chain links TRBV7-9 to TRBJ2-3; TRBD2 matches 8 bases. The germline V gene encodes CDR1 SEHNR and CDR2 FQNEAQ (reference sequence). Trimming cost V 0 bases and J 5 bases; bases outside gene matches: 4. The CDR3 contains 15 residues. This chain's CDR3 is CASSLAPGLEDTQYF. CDR3 coding DNA: TGTGCCAGCAGCTTAGCTCCGGGACTAGAAGATACGCAGTATTTT.

The chain is built from TRBV12-3 or TRBV12-4 and TRBJ2-1, with 8 bases identical to TRBD2. Losses at the gene ends were 6 bases for V and 7 bases for J; bases not matched to a gene: 11. The CDR3 runs to 15 residues. CDR3 nucleotides: TGTGCCAGCAGCATGACCGGGACTAGTCCTAATGAGCAGTTCTTC. Encoded protein: CASSMTGTSPNEQFF.

The chain joins TRBV29-1 to TRBJ2-1; 7 positions agree with TRBD2. V gave up 7 bases and J gave up 0 bases; unmatched junction bases: 12. CDR3 size: 16 residues. Looked up from germline, CDR1 is SQVTM and CDR2 is ANQGSEA. Written as DNA, the CDR3 is TGCAGCGCAAAAGAGCGGGATAGGAGCTCCTACAATGAGCAGTTCTTC. This sequence encodes CSAKERDRSSYNEQFF.

This clonotype appeared a few times. The chain recombines TRBV29-1 with TRBJ1-1, with unresolved D. Trimming cost V 5 bases and J 1 base, with 8 bases left between them. The CDR3 runs to 12 residues. Germline values: CDR1 SQVTM, CDR2 ANQGSEA. The CDR3 DNA is TGCAGCGTTCGGGGTACGAACACTGAAGCTTTCTTT. This gives the protein CSVRGTNTEAFF.

This clonotype was recorded many times. This chain joins TRBV7-2 and TRBJ2-5; no reliable D call. Germline assignment: CDR1 SGHTA and CDR2 FQGNSA. The CDR3 has 14 residues. Deletions cut 0 bases from V and 5 bases from J, with 10 bases between. The CDR3 region is CASSLAGNAETQYF. The CDR3 DNA is TGTGCCAGCAGCTTAGCGGGGAATGCGGAGACCCAGTACTTC.

The V gene is TRBV11-2, the J gene TRBJ2-3, with TRBD2 identical over 8 bases. V gave up 8 bases and J gave up 5 bases; unmatched junction bases: 6. CDR1 is SGHAT, CDR2 FQNNGV, per germline. The CDR3 is made up of 13 amino acids. The CDR3 region has the DNA TGTGCCAGCGGCAGACTAGCGCTAGATACGCAGTATTTT. Its protein is CASGRLALDTQYF.

The chain employs TRBV6-5 and TRBJ2-5, with a weak D call TRBD2 (6 bases). The CDR3 covers 13 residues. Per the germline V gene, CDR1 is MNHEY and CDR2 is SVGAGI. V lost 6 bases and J 5 bases, leaving 13 bases between the germline ends. CDR3 residues: CASRRTIAETQYF. CDR3 coding DNA: TGTGCCAGCAGGAGGACTATTGCGGAGACCCAGTACTTC.

This clonotype was recorded at least ten times. This rearrangement joins TRBV29-1 to TRBJ2-7; 7 bases map to TRBD2. The CDR3 loop spans 13 amino acids. Trimming removed 2 bases from V and 6 bases from J; junction bases left unmatched: 7. Germline loops: CDR1 SQVTM, CDR2 ANQGSEA. This chain's CDR3 is CSVEITAGSEQYF. CDR3 nucleotide sequence: TGCAGCGTTGAAATAACAGCGGGAAGCGAGCAGTACTTC.

A remark on this clonotype: One junction end disagrees with the germline gene, perhaps due to a read error. The V and J genes are TRBV11-2 and TRBJ1-2, with D possibly TRBD1 on 6 matching bases. Germline CDR1 and CDR2: SGHAT and FQNNGV. This CDR3 has 14 amino acids. CDR3 loop: CAGSRTGTNYGYTF. Here the CDR3 DNA reads TGTGCCGGCAGCCGGACCGGGACAAACTATGGCTACACCTTC.